This T cell receptor beta chain was retrieved from a study of cytomegalovirus exposure and HLA in healthy donors. Study-level points and caveats: Segments of the TCR beta V type were, in most cases, productive about 87% or about 30% of the time in an earlier analysis. Per a later analysis, HLA-associated TCR beta chains showed more clonal expansion than other, equally common TCR beta chains. A later analysis associated about 18,000 TCR beta sequences with HLA alleles at a 0.05 false discovery rate. Researchers reported in a later analysis that common viral pathogens appeared linked to several top clusters.

Comment on this clone: The antigen is unknown.

The CDR3 runs 15 residues. Deletions cut 4 bases from V and 9 bases from J, with 21 bases between. Per germline, CDR1 LNHDA and CDR2 SQIVND (reference sequence). The study ran its PCR with 60 Vbeta and 13 Jbeta primers. Produced via immunoSEQ multiplex PCR; TCRdb's table is partial and in-frame only. The profile shows 210,000 or so clones, around 78% of them singletons. Sequenced material: PBMCs. The rearrangement uses TRBV19 and TRBJ1-2; TRBD1 is a possible D gene (6 bases). The origin of this receptor is a boy aged 5 to 17 in good health and CMV-seronegative. CDR3 nucleotides: TGTGCCAGTAGTAAGCTCGGACAGCCTCCCTTTCGCTACACCTTC. Translating gives CASSKLGQPPFRYTF.